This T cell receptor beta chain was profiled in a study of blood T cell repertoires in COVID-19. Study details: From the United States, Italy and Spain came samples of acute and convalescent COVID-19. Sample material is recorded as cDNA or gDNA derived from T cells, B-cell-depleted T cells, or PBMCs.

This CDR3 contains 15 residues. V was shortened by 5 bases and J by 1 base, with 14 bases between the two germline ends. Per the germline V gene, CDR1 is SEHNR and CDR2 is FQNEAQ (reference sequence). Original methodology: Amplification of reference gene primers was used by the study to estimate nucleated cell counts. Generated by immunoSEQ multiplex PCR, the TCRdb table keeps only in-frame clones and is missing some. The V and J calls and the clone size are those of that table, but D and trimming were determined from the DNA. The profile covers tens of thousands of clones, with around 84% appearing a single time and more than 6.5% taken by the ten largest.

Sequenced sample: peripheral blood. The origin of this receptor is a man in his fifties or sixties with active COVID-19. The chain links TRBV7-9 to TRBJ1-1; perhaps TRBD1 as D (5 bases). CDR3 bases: TGTGCCAGCAGCGCGCCGACAAGGGGGAACACTGAAGCTTTCTTT. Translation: CASSAPTRGNTEAFF.